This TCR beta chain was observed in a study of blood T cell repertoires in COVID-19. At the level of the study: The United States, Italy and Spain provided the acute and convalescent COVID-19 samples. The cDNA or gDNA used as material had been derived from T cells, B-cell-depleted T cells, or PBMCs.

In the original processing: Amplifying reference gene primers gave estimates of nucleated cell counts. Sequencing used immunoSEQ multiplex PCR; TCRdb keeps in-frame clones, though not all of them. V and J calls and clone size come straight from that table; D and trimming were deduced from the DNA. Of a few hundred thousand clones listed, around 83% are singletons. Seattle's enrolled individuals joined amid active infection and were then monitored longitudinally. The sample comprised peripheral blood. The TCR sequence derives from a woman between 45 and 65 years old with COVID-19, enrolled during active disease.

This CDR3 reads CASSARTTDTQYF. In DNA, the CDR3 is TGTGCCAGCAGCGCCAGGACTACCGATACGCAGTATTTT. The chain carries TRBV7-2 and TRBJ2-3, with D tentatively TRBD2 (6 bases). From germline, CDR1 is SGHTA and CDR2 FQGNSA. The CDR3 length is 13 residues. V dropped 5 bases and J dropped 6 bases, with 12 bases sitting between them. The full variable domain, with the rest looked up from reference TRBV7-2 and TRBJ2-3, is GAGVSQSPSNKVTEKGKDVELRCDPISGHTALYWYRQSLGQGLEFLIYFQGNSAPDKSGLPSDRFSAERTGGSVSTLTIQRTQQEDSAVYLCASSARTTDTQYFGPGTRLTVL.